Listed below are T cell receptor beta chains from one sample, sequenced in a study of neurological immune-mediated disorders. TCRdb recomputed calls from the 5' RACE reads with MiXCR, one row per CDR3 protein. The sample has about 16,000 distinct CDR3 sequences; approximately 21% are singletons. Material for sequencing was PBMCs. These TCRs come from a man aged 50-60 years in good health. The CDR3 runs from the conserved cysteine through the conserved F or W. The order of the fields is D gene, clone size, J gene, V gene, CDR3 DNA, CDR3 protein. D genes are given only for firm matches. Clone sizes are given selectively: once, few, many, or a class where the clone is expanded.

d_gene: NA
abundance: NA
j_gene: TRBJ1-1
v_gene: TRBV7-9
CDR3nt: TGTGCCAGCAGTTCGGGGACACCGAACACTGAAGCTTTCTTT
CDR3aa: CASSSGTPNTEAFF

d_gene: NA
abundance: many
j_gene: TRBJ1-2
v_gene: TRBV7-9
CDR3nt: TGTGCCAGCAACCCGCGGGTGGATGGCTACACCTTC
CDR3aa: CASNPRVDGYTF

d_gene: NA
abundance: medium-sized
j_gene: TRBJ2-1
v_gene: TRBV5-1
CDR3nt: TGCGCCAGCAGCTTGGGGCAGTACAATGAGCAGTTCTTC
CDR3aa: CASSLGQYNEQFF

d_gene: NA
abundance: many
j_gene: TRBJ1-1
v_gene: TRBV12-3/TRBV12-4
CDR3nt: TGTGCCAGCAGACCACCCCCCGGGAACACTGAAGCTTTCTTT
CDR3aa: CASRPPPGNTEAFF

d_gene: NA
abundance: many
j_gene: TRBJ2-1
v_gene: TRBV12-5
CDR3nt: TGTGCTAGTGGCGGGGGACAGATGTACAATGAGCAGTTCTTC
CDR3aa: CASGGGQMYNEQFF

d_gene: NA
abundance: few
j_gene: TRBJ2-7
v_gene: TRBV30
CDR3nt: TGTGCCTGGAGTGGTGAGGACTACGAGCAGTACTTC
CDR3aa: CAWSGEDYEQYF

d_gene: NA
abundance: NA
j_gene: TRBJ2-1
v_gene: TRBV6-6
CDR3nt: TGTGCCAGCAGCCCCGGGGGCTATGAGCAGTTCTTC
CDR3aa: CASSPGGYEQFF

d_gene: NA
abundance: many
j_gene: TRBJ1-2
v_gene: TRBV25-1
CDR3nt: TGTGCCAGCAGTGGCCCGGCAGGGACCCCTTATGGCTACACCTTC
CDR3aa: CASSGPAGTPYGYTF

d_gene: TRBD1
abundance: many
j_gene: TRBJ1-2
v_gene: TRBV20-1
CDR3nt: TGCAGTGCTTGGGGACAGGGAAGAGCTAACTATGGCTACACCTTC
CDR3aa: CSAWGQGRANYGYTF

d_gene: NA
abundance: NA
j_gene: TRBJ2-5
v_gene: TRBV6-5
CDR3nt: TGTGCCAGCAGTTTGCGTGATCGAGAGACCCAGTACTTC
CDR3aa: CASSLRDRETQYF

d_gene: NA
abundance: many
j_gene: TRBJ2-1
v_gene: TRBV27
CDR3nt: TGTGCCAGCAGTCCGAACACCCAGGGTCATGAGCAGTTCTTC
CDR3aa: CASSPNTQGHEQFF

d_gene: NA
abundance: many
j_gene: TRBJ2-5
v_gene: TRBV21-1
CDR3nt: TGTGCCAGCAGCAAAGCAAGGTATGGCGGACTAATGGAGACCCAGTACTTC
CDR3aa: CASSKARYGGLMETQYF

d_gene: TRBD2
abundance: many
j_gene: TRBJ2-7
v_gene: TRBV20-1
CDR3nt: TGCAGTGCTACGAAGGGACTAGCGGAATACGAGCAGTACTTC
CDR3aa: CSATKGLAEYEQYF

d_gene: TRBD1
abundance: many
j_gene: TRBJ2-4
v_gene: TRBV7-2
CDR3nt: TGTGCCAGCAGCTCAAGGACAGGGCTGGGCAAAAACATTCAGTACTTC
CDR3aa: CASSSRTGLGKNIQYF

d_gene: TRBD2
abundance: once
j_gene: TRBJ2-1
v_gene: TRBV27
CDR3nt: TGTGCCAGCAGTTTACGTGGGACTAGCGGGAGGGCCGAGGACAATGAGCAGTTCTTC
CDR3aa: CASSLRGTSGRAEDNEQFF

d_gene: NA
abundance: many
j_gene: TRBJ1-4
v_gene: TRBV5-6
CDR3nt: TGTGCCAGCAACCGGGACGGACCTAATGAAAAACTGTTTTTT
CDR3aa: CASNRDGPNEKLFF

d_gene: NA
abundance: many
j_gene: TRBJ2-3
v_gene: TRBV20-1
CDR3nt: TGCAGTGCTAGAACGGCGGGTCGTCTGTATTTT
CDR3aa: CSARTAGRLYF

d_gene: TRBD2
abundance: many
j_gene: TRBJ2-6
v_gene: TRBV7-9
CDR3nt: TGTGCCAGCAGCCAACCCCCCGGGGGGTTCGCCAACGTCCTGACTTTC
CDR3aa: CASSQPPGGFANVLTF

d_gene: TRBD1
abundance: few
j_gene: TRBJ1-1
v_gene: TRBV10-3
CDR3nt: TGTGCCATCAGTCAGACAGGGGGTTCCATGAACACTGAAGCTTTCTTT
CDR3aa: CAISQTGGSMNTEAFF

d_gene: TRBD2
abundance: many
j_gene: TRBJ2-2
v_gene: TRBV6-5
CDR3nt: TGTGCCAGCAGACTAGCGGGAGCCACCGGGGAGCTGTTTTTT
CDR3aa: CASRLAGATGELFF

d_gene: TRBD2
abundance: NA
j_gene: TRBJ2-1
v_gene: TRBV7-2
CDR3nt: TGTGCCAGCAGCTTAACACTAGCGGGAGTCCATGAGCAGTTCTTC
CDR3aa: CASSLTLAGVHEQFF

d_gene: TRBD2
abundance: many
j_gene: TRBJ2-1
v_gene: TRBV11-1
CDR3nt: TGTGCCAGCAGCTCCGGGACTAGCGATTTCAATGAGCAGTTCTTC
CDR3aa: CASSSGTSDFNEQFF

d_gene: NA
abundance: NA
j_gene: TRBJ2-7
v_gene: TRBV28
CDR3nt: TGTGCCAGCAGTGCCCAGAGTCTCCTCGTGGAGCAGTACTTC
CDR3aa: CASSAQSLLVEQYF

d_gene: TRBD1
abundance: many
j_gene: TRBJ2-5
v_gene: TRBV5-1
CDR3nt: TGCGCCAGCAGCGTGACAGGGGCGGGAGAGACCCAGTACTTC
CDR3aa: CASSVTGAGETQYF